The 19 T cell receptor beta chains in this list originate from one sample, sequenced in a study of identical twins. One entry per CDR3 protein results from TCRdb running MiXCR on the 5' RACE reads. The table records under 900,000 distinct CDR3 sequences, 12% of them present only once. The same sample was also studied in work on yellow fever vaccine responses in identical twins.

Sequencing input: PBMCs. The receptors were sampled from a woman aged 18-35 years in good health.

The V and J genes are TRBV15 and TRBJ1-6; no reliable D call. V lost 0 bases and J lost 6, with 9 bases in between. This CDR3 has 15 amino acids. In germline, CDR1 is LNHNV, CDR2 YYDKDF (reference sequence). The CDR3 is CATSRDFHSNSPLHF. The CDR3 DNA reads TGTGCCACCAGCAGAGATTTCCACAGTAATTCACCCCTCCACTTT.

This clonotype was counted a few times. The gene calls are TRBV12-3 or TRBV12-4 and TRBJ2-1, with a weak D call TRBD2 (6 bases). V was pared by 7 bases and J by 0 bases, with 19 bases between. This CDR3 has 17 residues. CDR3 sequence (DNA): TGTGCCAGCACCCTGACTAGGTCTGGAGACTCCTACAATGAGCAGTTCTTC. Protein sequence: CASTLTRSGDSYNEQFF.

This clonotype was recorded at least ten times. This chain joins TRBV10-3 and TRBJ1-2, with 7 nucleotides matching TRBD1. Germline CDR1 ENHRY, CDR2 SYGVKD. The CDR3 has 13 amino acids. J gave up 0 bases and V 6 bases, and 1 base lay outside the gene matches. The CDR3 spells CAISGTANYGYTF. The CDR3 coding sequence is TGTGCCATCAGCGGGACAGCTAACTATGGCTACACCTTC.

This clonotype came up a few times. The chain has TRBV6-2 or TRBV6-3 and TRBJ2-2; D is perhaps TRBD2 (6 bases). The CDR3 sequence is 17 residues long. V was trimmed by 6 bases and J by 0 bases, leaving 17 bases between them. The germline gives CDR1 MNHEY, CDR2 SVGEGT. CDR3 loop: CASRPIWRDANTGELFF. CDR3 sequence (DNA): TGTGCCAGCAGACCGATTTGGCGGGACGCGAACACCGGGGAGCTGTTTTTT.

This chain links TRBV2 with TRBJ2-1; 8 nucleotides line up with TRBD2. This CDR3 is built from 18 residues. The J segment lost 1 base and the V segment lost 10 bases, leaving 18 bases of the junction unmatched. Germline V CDR1 and CDR2: SNHLY, FYNNEI. The CDR3 spells CAICLGFELAVSYNEQFF. The CDR3 DNA follows: TGTGCCATCTGTTTAGGTTTTGAACTAGCGGTTTCCTACAATGAGCAGTTCTTC.

For the CDR3, the DNA is TGTGCCAGCAGCCTAGCGGGTAGCGGGAGTATCTACGAGCAGTACTTC. It translates to CASSLAGSGSIYEQYF. V and J are TRBV11-3 and TRBJ2-7; TRBD2 matches 9 bases. In germline, CDR1 is SGHNT, CDR2 YENEEA. V shed 5 bases and J 3 bases; nucleotides not matched to a gene: 11. This CDR3 spans 16 amino acids.

The rearrangement joins TRBV7-2 to TRBJ2-6; D not certain. Trimming pared 4 bases from V and 0 bases from J, leaving 10 bases between. CDR1 and CDR2 from the germline V gene are SGHTA and FQGNSA. The length of the CDR3 is 16 residues. CDR3 DNA sequence: TGTGCCAGCAGCTCCCGTATGTTCTCTGGGGCCAACGTCCTGACTTTC. Encoded protein: CASSSRMFSGANVLTF.

This clonotype was found a few times. V gene TRBV2 combines with J gene TRBJ2-3, with TRBD2 matching 7 bases. The CDR3 totals 15 residues. From germline, CDR1 is SNHLY and CDR2 FYNNEI. Trimming at V came to 3 bases and at J to 0 bases, leaving 3 bases not matched to a gene. The CDR3 loop is CASSETSPSTDTQYF. The CDR3 nucleotides read TGTGCCAGCAGTGAGACTAGCCCTAGCACAGATACGCAGTATTTT.

The gene calls are TRBV29-1 and TRBJ2-6; no reliable D call. The CDR3 is made up of 16 amino acids. Germline V gives CDR1 SQVTM, CDR2 ANQGSEA. Trimming removed 3 bases from V and 2 bases from J, with 14 bases in between. CDR3 coding DNA: TGCAGCGTTGAGCTCCCGGACGTGACTGGGGCCAACGTCCTGACTTTC. Its protein is CSVELPDVTGANVLTF.

Concerning this clonotype: At one end, the junction sequence differs from germline, possibly due to a read error. The gene calls are TRBV20-1 and TRBJ2-3, with 8 bases lining up with TRBD2. Looked up from germline, CDR1 is DFQATT and CDR2 is SNEGSKA (reference sequence). The CDR3 has 16 amino acids. CDR3 nucleotides: TGCGGTGCTAGAGATTTCGCGGGGGGACACACAGATACGCAGTATTTT. This codes for CGARDFAGGHTDTQYF.

This clonotype has only a few counts. The chain recombines TRBV27 with TRBJ2-1, with 10 bases matching TRBD2. V lost 7 bases to trimming and J lost 3 bases; unmatched junction nucleotides: 9. Germline V CDR1 and CDR2: MNHEY, SMNVEV (reference sequence). The CDR3 covers 16 residues. The CDR3 sequence: CASTTAGTSDYNEQFF. In nucleotides, the CDR3 is TGTGCCAGCACTACCGCTGGGACTAGCGACTACAATGAGCAGTTCTTC.

This clonotype was observed a few times. V usage is TRBV5-4 and J usage is TRBJ2-7; either TRBD1 or TRBD2 may fit D (6 bases each). CDR1 and CDR2 (germline): SGHNT, YYREEE (reference sequence). The CDR3 runs to 15 residues. Trimming stripped 4 bases from V and 2 bases from J, with 16 bases between. DNA for the CDR3: TGTGCCAGCAGCCAGCCAGAGGGGGGAACCTACGAGCAGTACTTC. Translating gives CASSQPEGGTYEQYF.

This clonotype came up many times. The chain has TRBV5-5 and TRBJ1-5; D is undetermined. CDR3 length equals 16 residues. V was shortened by 2 bases and J by 0 bases, with 12 bases between the two germline ends. Germline CDR1 SGHKS, CDR2 YYEKEE (reference sequence). The CDR3 reads CASSLDTGFSNQPQHF. The CDR3, as DNA: TGTGCCAGCAGCTTAGACACGGGGTTTAGCAATCAGCCCCAGCATTTT.

This clonotype was recorded at least ten times. The rearrangement joins TRBV10-3 to TRBJ2-2; D is possibly TRBD2 (6 bases). This CDR3 is 12 amino acids long. Germline V gene sequence: CDR1 ENHRY, CDR2 SYGVKD. V was cut by 8 bases and J by 4 bases, with 8 bases left in between. CDR3 amino acids: CAIGGITGELFF. The DNA of the CDR3 is TGTGCCATCGGAGGGATCACCGGGGAGCTGTTTTTT.

Comments on this clonotype: Possible read error: a much larger clone is one base away. This rearrangement joins TRBV25-1 to TRBJ2-7, with D maybe TRBD2 (6 bases). Germline V gene data show CDR1 as MGHDK and CDR2 as SYGVNS. V lost 8 bases and J lost 7, with 33 bases in between. This CDR3 is 18 amino acids long. This CDR3 is CASAKAVGRGVEGWEQYF. DNA for the CDR3: TGTGCCAGCGCCAAAGCAGTGGGGCGCGGGGTAGAGGGGTGGGAGCAGTACTTC.

This clonotype was seen many times. This sequence joins TRBV7-9 and TRBJ1-1; the match to TRBD1 covers 8 bases. J gave up 1 base and V 7 bases, and 2 bases lay outside the gene matches. The germline gives CDR1 SEHNR, CDR2 FQNEAQ (reference sequence). The CDR3 covers 13 residues. The CDR3 sequence: CASTGQGNTEAFF. CDR3 sequence (DNA): TGTGCCAGCACCGGACAGGGGAACACTGAAGCTTTCTTT.

V and J are TRBV20-1 and TRBJ1-5; 10 bases are a match to TRBD1. With 6 bases clipped from V and 6 bases from J, the junction kept 8 bases outside the gene matches. The V gene's germline CDR1 is DFQATT and CDR2 SNEGSKA (reference sequence). The CDR3 is 14 amino acids. CDR3 bases: TGCAGTGCAACCGGCGGGACAGGGGCTCAGCCCCAGCATTTT. Protein product: CSATGGTGAQPQHF.

This clonotype has a handful of counts. The chain carries TRBV5-6 and TRBJ2-3; TRBD2 aligns across 7 bases. J lost 2 bases, V lost 4 bases, and 22 bases had no gene match. The CDR3 totals 20 residues. Germline values: CDR1 SGHDT, CDR2 YYEEEE. The CDR3 spells CASSTLYSGGRENPTDTQYF. The CDR3 coding sequence is TGTGCCAGCAGCACCCTCTACTCTGGCGGGAGAGAGAACCCCACAGATACGCAGTATTTT. Supplemented by reference TRBV5-6 and TRBJ2-3, the full variable domain reads DAGVTQSPTHLIKTRGQQVTLRCSPKSGHDTVSWYQQALGQGPQFIFQYYEEEERQRGNFPDRFSGHQFPNYSSELNVNALLLGDSALYLCASSTLYSGGRENPTDTQYFGPGTRLTVL.

This clonotype was counted at least ten times. The V call is TRBV24-1, the J call TRBJ2-1, with no clear D. Trimming shortened V by 2 bases and J by 1 base, and 8 bases separated the two germline ends. CDR1 and CDR2 (germline): KGHDR, SFDVKD. CDR3 length equals 15 residues. The CDR3 protein is CATSDSVFSYNEQFF. The CDR3 coding sequence is TGTGCCACCAGTGATTCCGTGTTTTCCTACAATGAGCAGTTCTTC.